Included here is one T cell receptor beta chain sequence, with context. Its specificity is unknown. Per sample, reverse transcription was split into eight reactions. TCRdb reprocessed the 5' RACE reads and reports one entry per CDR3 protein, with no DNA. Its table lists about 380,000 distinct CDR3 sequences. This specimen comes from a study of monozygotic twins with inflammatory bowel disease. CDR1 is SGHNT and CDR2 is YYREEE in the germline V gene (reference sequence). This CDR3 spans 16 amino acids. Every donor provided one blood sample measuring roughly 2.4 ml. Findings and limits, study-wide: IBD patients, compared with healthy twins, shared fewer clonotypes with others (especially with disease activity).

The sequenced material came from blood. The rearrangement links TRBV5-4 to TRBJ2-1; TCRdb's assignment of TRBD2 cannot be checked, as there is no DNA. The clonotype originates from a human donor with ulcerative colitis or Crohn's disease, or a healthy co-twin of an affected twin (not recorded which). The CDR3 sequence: CASSFGSRGGTGEQFF.